The sequence of this T cell receptor (beta chain) was determined in a study of regulatory T cells in long-lasting Graves disease. Study background: Patients with new Graves' disease had used antithyroid drugs below 3 months. Overall study results and limits: Thyroid tissue went unstudied; only peripheral blood was examined. Among persistent patients, a larger number of public clonotypes were shared (over 2,500) than among newly diagnosed patients (roughly 910).

According to the study, TCR beta libraries were built with iRepertoire HTBI primers and CDR3-region Arm-PCR. TCRdb reanalysed the multiplex PCR reads using MiXCR and keeps one entry per CDR3 protein. The sample includes 350,000 to 400,000 distinct CDR3 sequences, 15% to 17% of them seen just once. Noted time point: newly diagnosed GD, antithyroid drugs for less than 3 months. RNA isolated from PBMCs was used to make the TCR library. The sample holds a few counts of this clonotype. The antigen remains undetermined. One junction end does not reproduce the germline sequence, and a read error may be involved. The sequence was obtained from a female donor with Graves disease. This specimen was peripheral blood mononuclear cells (PBMCs), taken at new diagnosis, from a patient treated with antithyroid drugs.

CDR3 sequence reads: CASGLIEGWNTEAFF. The CDR3 nucleotides read TGTGCCAGCGGTTTAATCGAGGGCTGGAACACTGAAGCTTTCTTT. The chain uses TRBV12-3 or TRBV12-4 and TRBJ1-1; D gene unclear. CDR3 length: 15 residues.